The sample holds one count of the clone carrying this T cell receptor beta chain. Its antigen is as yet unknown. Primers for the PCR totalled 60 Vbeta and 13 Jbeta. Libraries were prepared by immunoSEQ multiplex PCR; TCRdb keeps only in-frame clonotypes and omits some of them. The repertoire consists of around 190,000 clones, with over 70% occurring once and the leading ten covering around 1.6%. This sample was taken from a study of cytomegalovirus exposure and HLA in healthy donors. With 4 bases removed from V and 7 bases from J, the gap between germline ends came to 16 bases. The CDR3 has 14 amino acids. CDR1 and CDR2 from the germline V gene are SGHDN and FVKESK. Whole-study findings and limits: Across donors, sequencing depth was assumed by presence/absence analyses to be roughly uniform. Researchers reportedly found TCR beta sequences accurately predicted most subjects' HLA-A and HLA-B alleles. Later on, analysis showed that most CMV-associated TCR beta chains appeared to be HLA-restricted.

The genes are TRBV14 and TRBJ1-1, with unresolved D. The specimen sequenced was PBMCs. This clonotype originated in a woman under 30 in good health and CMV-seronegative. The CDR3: CASSLSRSKVEAFF. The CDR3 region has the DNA TGTGCCAGCAGCCTCTCCAGGTCGAAGGTTGAAGCTTTCTTT.